Listed here are 21 T cell receptor beta chains from one sample, sequenced in a study of CD8+ T cells in alopecia areata. Extracted RNA was reverse transcribed, and the resulting cDNA served as sequencing template. The table came from immunoSEQ multiplex PCR; TCRdb's copy has only in-frame clones and leaves some out. The sample yields under 300,000 clones, roughly two thirds seen once. Sequenced here: CD4+ T cells sorted from blood, sampled at week 0. The receptors originated from a human donor with alopecia areata.

This clone was observed a handful of times. The V call is TRBV30, the J call TRBJ1-4, with 11 bases matching TRBD1. The germline V gene has CDR1 GTSNPN and CDR2 SVGIG (reference sequence). This CDR3 is built from 15 residues. V trimming: 1 base; J trimming: 11 bases; junction bases outside the gene matches: 9. The CDR3 here is CAWSAGTGGTVKLFF. Here the CDR3 DNA reads TGTGCCTGGAGTGCCGGGACAGGGGGTACCGTGAAACTGTTTTTT.

Comments on this clone: The same CDR3 arises from other DNA sequences in this sample as well. The V and J genes are TRBV29-1 and TRBJ2-2, with 8 bases fitting TRBD2. Germline CDR1 and CDR2: SQVTM and ANQGSEA. The J segment lost 5 bases and the V segment lost 4 bases, leaving 3 bases of the junction unmatched. The CDR3 is 13 residues long. Here the CDR3 reads CSVVAGGTGELFF. CDR3 DNA: TGCAGCGTTGTGGCGGGGGGTACCGGGGAGCTGTTTTTT.

This clone was recorded once. This sequence joins TRBV4-1 and TRBJ2-1, with D hard to call. The CDR3 sequence is 15 residues long. The germline V gene encodes CDR1 MGHRA and CDR2 YSYEKL. The ends were cut back, 3 bases at V and 1 base at J, with 10 bases in the middle. CDR3 sequence reads: CASSQHQRSYNEQFF. The CDR3 DNA is TGCGCCAGCAGCCAGCACCAGAGATCCTACAATGAGCAGTTCTTC.

The V and J genes are TRBV29-1 and TRBJ2-3, with a possible D match to TRBD2 (7 bases). The V gene's germline CDR1 is SQVTM and CDR2 ANQGSEA. The CDR3 contains 14 residues. The V gene lost 7 bases and the J gene lost 2 bases, with 16 bases spanning the gap. CDR3 DNA sequence: TGCAGCGCACGACACGGGGGGCCCACAGATACGCAGTATTTT. It yields the protein CSARHGGPTDTQYF.

The chain links TRBV6-5 to TRBJ2-1, with 10 bases fitting TRBD2. CDR1 MNHEY and CDR2 SVGAGI come from the germline V gene. Unmatched junction bases numbered 6, after V lost 6 bases and J lost 7 bases. This CDR3 is 14 amino acids long. The DNA of the CDR3 is TGTGCCAGCAGACCTAGCGGGGGCGGGAATGAGCAGTTCTTC. Residues: CASRPSGGGNEQFF.

V and J are TRBV7-2 and TRBJ2-1; the D is unclear. With 5 bases removed from V and 3 bases from J, the gap between germline ends came to 8 bases. The germline gives CDR1 SGHTA, CDR2 FQGNSA. This CDR3 is built from 13 residues. CDR3 in amino acids: CASSIDLYNEQFF. Here the CDR3 DNA reads TGTGCCAGCAGCATAGACCTCTACAATGAGCAGTTCTTC.

Worth noting for this clone: One end of the junction is discordant with germline, which a read error may explain. The V gene is TRBV5-6, the J gene TRBJ2-5, with D tentatively TRBD2 (5 bases). CDR3 length equals 14 residues. The germline V gene encodes CDR1 SGHDT and CDR2 YYEEEE. CDR3 region: CASSLRLAQGTQYF. CDR3 DNA sequence: TGTGCCAGCAGCTTGAGGCTAGCCCAAGGGACCCAGTACTTC.

CDR3 sequence (DNA): TGCAGCGTTGAGGGTCCTTCTTCCTACGAGCAGTACTTC. Amino acid sequence: CSVEGPSSYEQYF. The genes are TRBV29-1 and TRBJ2-7; D not certain. This CDR3 region has 13 residues. Trimming took off 3 bases at V and 1 base at J, with 10 bases between the two ends. Per the germline V gene, CDR1 is SQVTM and CDR2 is ANQGSEA.

Comments on this clone: An end of the junction does not agree with germline; a read error may underlie this. V and J are TRBV29-1 and TRBJ1-2; D not certain. Germline CDR1 reads SQVTM; CDR2 reads ANQGSEA. There are 12 residues in the CDR3. The CDR3 bases are TGTACCGGGAAGGTGGGCAGCTATGGCTACACCTTC. It yields the protein CTGKVGSYGYTF.

J is TRBJ1-2 and V is TRBV7-9, with 7 bases matching TRBD1. Germline V gene data show CDR1 as SEHNR and CDR2 as FQNEAQ (reference sequence). This CDR3 has 15 amino acids. J gave up 4 bases and V 0 bases, and 5 bases lay outside the gene matches. CDR3: CASSLALRGSYGYTF. CDR3 nucleotide sequence: TGTGCCAGCAGCTTAGCGCTCAGGGGGAGCTATGGCTACACCTTC.

This chain joins TRBV7-2 and TRBJ1-2; TRBD1 matches at 7 bases. The germline V gene encodes CDR1 SGHTA and CDR2 FQGNSA. The V segment lost 2 bases and the J segment 6 bases; nucleotides outside the gene matches: 15. The CDR3 is made up of 17 amino acids. Here the CDR3 reads CASSLTSGQAGRHGYTF. CDR3 nucleotide sequence: TGTGCCAGCAGCTTAACTTCTGGACAGGCAGGACGGCATGGCTACACCTTC.

V gene TRBV18 combines with J gene TRBJ1-1; a possible D gene is TRBD1 (6 bases). Germline CDR1 is KGHSH and CDR2 is LQKENI. V was pared by 2 bases and J by 1 base, with 8 bases between. The CDR3 runs 14 residues. DNA of the CDR3: TGTGCCAGCTCACCAACAGGGAGGAACACTGAAGCTTTCTTT. As protein: CASSPTGRNTEAFF.

The V and J genes are TRBV29-1 and TRBJ1-2; the match to TRBD1 covers 7 bases. This CDR3 is 13 amino acids long. Germline values: CDR1 SQVTM, CDR2 ANQGSEA. The trim removed 4 bases at V and 3 bases at J, leaving 5 bases unmatched. CDR3 sequence (DNA): TGCAGCGTTGGGGACAGTAGTTACTATGGCTACACCTTC. It is translated as CSVGDSSYYGYTF.

The chain links TRBV7-9 to TRBJ2-5; D perhaps matches TRBD2 (6 bases). Trimming cost V 4 bases and J 8 bases, with 20 bases left between them. Germline CDR1 and CDR2: SEHNR and FQNEAQ (reference sequence). The CDR3 loop spans 15 amino acids. In nucleotides, the CDR3 is TGTGCCAGCAGCTCCCGTGATAGCGGCAAAGGAACCCAGTACTTC. It is translated as CASSSRDSGKGTQYF. The whole variable domain, remainder taken from reference TRBV7-9 and TRBJ2-5, is DTGVSQNPRHKITKRGQNVTFRCDPISEHNRLYWYRQTLGQGPEFLTYFQNEAQLEKSRLLSDRFSAERPKGSFSTLEIQRTEQGDSAMYLCASSSRDSGKGTQYFGPGTRLLVL.

The chain employs TRBV30 and TRBJ1-1, with D uncertain. The CDR3 spans 13 residues. Germline V gene lookup returns CDR1 GTSNPN and CDR2 SVGIG (reference sequence). Trimming took 5 bases from V and 0 from J, leaving 10 bases between them. CDR3 loop: CAWSHTLNTEAFF. For the CDR3, the DNA is TGTGCCTGGTCCCACACACTGAACACTGAAGCTTTCTTT.

The chain employs TRBV29-1 and TRBJ2-5, with D perhaps assigned TRBD1 or TRBD2 (5 bases each). This CDR3 has 11 residues. The germline V gene encodes CDR1 SQVTM and CDR2 ANQGSEA. Trimming left V 7 bases short and J 1 base short, with 7 bases between. CDR3 coding DNA: TGCAGCGGGGGGTTCCAAGAGACCCAGTACTTC. Encoded protein: CSGGFQETQYF.

The chain recombines TRBV5-1 with TRBJ2-3, with D unclear. This CDR3 has 14 amino acids. Germline assignment: CDR1 SGHRS and CDR2 YFSETQ. Trimming shortened V by 4 bases and J by 2 bases, and 11 bases separated the two germline ends. The CDR3 bases are TGCGCCAGCAGCCCGGTGGGGTTCACAGATACGCAGTATTTT. Translated: CASSPVGFTDTQYF.

The gene calls are TRBV27 and TRBJ2-1; D might be TRBD2 (5 bases). V lost 5 bases, J lost 4 bases, and 18 bases lay in between. The germline CDR1 and CDR2 sequences are MNHEY and SMNVEV (reference sequence). The CDR3 sequence is 16 residues long. CDR3 loop: CASSTTSLLFYNEQFF. CDR3 DNA: TGTGCCAGCAGTACCACTAGTTTACTTTTTTACAATGAGCAGTTCTTC.

V and J are TRBV29-1 and TRBJ2-6; 7 nucleotides line up with TRBD1. V was pared by 6 bases and J by 0 bases, with 5 bases of the junction left unmatched. This CDR3 contains 15 residues. Germline loops: CDR1 SQVTM, CDR2 ANQGSEA. The CDR3 region has the DNA TGCAGCGTAAAGACAGGGCTCTCTGGGGCCAACGTCCTGACTTTC. Translation: CSVKTGLSGANVLTF.

The J gene is TRBJ2-3, the V gene TRBV5-1, with 8 nucleotides matching TRBD1. The ends lost 5 bases at V and 2 bases at J; junction bases unmatched: 4. This CDR3 is built from 14 residues. The germline V gene has CDR1 SGHRS and CDR2 YFSETQ. In DNA, the CDR3 is TGCGCCAGCAGAATACAGGGGGACACAGATACGCAGTATTTT. Its protein product is CASRIQGDTDTQYF.

The CDR3 loop reads CASSLGTGGPGANVLTF. DNA for the CDR3: TGTGCCAGCAGCTTGGGGACAGGGGGCCCTGGGGCCAACGTCCTGACTTTC. This rearrangement joins TRBV5-8 to TRBJ2-6; TRBD1 matches at 11 bases. This CDR3 spans 17 amino acids. Germline V gives CDR1 SGHTS, CDR2 YDEGEE. Trimming at V came to 0 bases and at J to 2 bases, leaving 1 base not matched to a gene.